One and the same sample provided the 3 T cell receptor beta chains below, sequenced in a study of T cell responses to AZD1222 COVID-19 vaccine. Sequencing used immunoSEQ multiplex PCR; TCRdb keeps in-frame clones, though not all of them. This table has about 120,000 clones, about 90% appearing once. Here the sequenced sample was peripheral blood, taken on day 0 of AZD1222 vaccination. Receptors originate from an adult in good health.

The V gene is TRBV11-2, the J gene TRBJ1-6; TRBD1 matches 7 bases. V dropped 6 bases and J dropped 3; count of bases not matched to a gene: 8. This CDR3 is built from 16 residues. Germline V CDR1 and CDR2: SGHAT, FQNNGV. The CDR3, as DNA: TGTGCCAGCAGTTCCATCCGGGACAGCTATAATTCACCCCTCCACTTT. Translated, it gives CASSSIRDSYNSPLHF. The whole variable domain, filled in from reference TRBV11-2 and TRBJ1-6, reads EAGVAQSPRYKIIEKRQSVAFWCNPISGHATLYWYQQILGQGPKLLIQFQNNGVVDDSQLPKDRFSAERLKGVDSTLKIQPAKLEDSAVYLCASSSIRDSYNSPLHFGNGTRLTVT.

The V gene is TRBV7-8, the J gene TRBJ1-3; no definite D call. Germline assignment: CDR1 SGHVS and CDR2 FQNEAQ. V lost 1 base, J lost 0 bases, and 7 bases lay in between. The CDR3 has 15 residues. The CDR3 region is CASSLGRTSGNTIYF. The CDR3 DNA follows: TGTGCCAGCAGCTTAGGGAGGACCTCTGGAAACACCATATATTTT. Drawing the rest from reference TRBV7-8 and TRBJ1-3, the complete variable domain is GAGVSQSPRYKVAKRGQDVALRCDPISGHVSLFWYQQALGQGPEFLTYFQNEAQLDKSGLPSDRFFAERPEGSVSTLKIQRTQQEDSAVYLCASSLGRTSGNTIYFGEGSWLTVV.

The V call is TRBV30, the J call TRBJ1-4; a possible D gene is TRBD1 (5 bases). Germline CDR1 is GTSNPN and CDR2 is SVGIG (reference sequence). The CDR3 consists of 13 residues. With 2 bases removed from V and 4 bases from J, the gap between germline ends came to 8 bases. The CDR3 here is CAWSTQGNEKLFF. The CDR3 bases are TGTGCCTGGAGTACCCAGGGTAATGAAAAACTGTTTTTT.